This TCR beta chain was sequenced for a study of identical twins. Study-wide results and caveats: Cord blood beta clonotypes that were abundant carried fewer insertions, and memory repertoires showed no such trend.

The CDR3 covers 15 residues. The ends were cut back, 0 bases at V and 0 bases at J, with 9 bases in the middle. CDR1 and CDR2 (germline): MNHEY, SMNVEV (reference sequence). Using its own MiXCR run on the 5' RACE reads, TCRdb lists one record per CDR3 protein. Counted here are approximately 890,000 distinct CDR3 sequences, more than 9% occurring once; the ten biggest clones make up 1.5% to 2%. Comment on this clonotype: What it binds is not known.

In every case, the donor was a healthy Caucasian. These same data were also listed under a study on yellow fever vaccine responses in identical twins. From that report: A vaccine T cell response that seemed partly convergent and partly personalized was reported in twins.

The rearrangement joins TRBV27 to TRBJ2-7, with a weak D call TRBD1 (6 bases). Material for sequencing was PBMCs. The clonotype comes from a woman aged 18 to 35 in good health. The CDR3 DNA sequence: TGTGCCAGCAGTTTATCTCAGGGGAACTCCTACGAGCAGTACTTC. Residues: CASSLSQGNSYEQYF.